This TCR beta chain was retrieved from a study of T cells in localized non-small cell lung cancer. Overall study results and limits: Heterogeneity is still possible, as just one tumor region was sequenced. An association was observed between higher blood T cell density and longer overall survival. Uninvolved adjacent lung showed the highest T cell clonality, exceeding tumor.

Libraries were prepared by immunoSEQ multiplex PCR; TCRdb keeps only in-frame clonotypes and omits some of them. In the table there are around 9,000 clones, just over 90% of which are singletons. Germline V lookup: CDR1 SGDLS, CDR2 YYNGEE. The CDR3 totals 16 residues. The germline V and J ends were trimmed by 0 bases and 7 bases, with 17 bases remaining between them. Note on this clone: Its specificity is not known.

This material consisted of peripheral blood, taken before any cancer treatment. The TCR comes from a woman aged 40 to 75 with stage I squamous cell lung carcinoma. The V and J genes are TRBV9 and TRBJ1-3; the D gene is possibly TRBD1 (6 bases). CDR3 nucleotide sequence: TGTGCCAGCAGCGTAGGGAGGGGGACTCTGGGGAACACCATATATTTT. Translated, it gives CASSVGRGTLGNTIYF.